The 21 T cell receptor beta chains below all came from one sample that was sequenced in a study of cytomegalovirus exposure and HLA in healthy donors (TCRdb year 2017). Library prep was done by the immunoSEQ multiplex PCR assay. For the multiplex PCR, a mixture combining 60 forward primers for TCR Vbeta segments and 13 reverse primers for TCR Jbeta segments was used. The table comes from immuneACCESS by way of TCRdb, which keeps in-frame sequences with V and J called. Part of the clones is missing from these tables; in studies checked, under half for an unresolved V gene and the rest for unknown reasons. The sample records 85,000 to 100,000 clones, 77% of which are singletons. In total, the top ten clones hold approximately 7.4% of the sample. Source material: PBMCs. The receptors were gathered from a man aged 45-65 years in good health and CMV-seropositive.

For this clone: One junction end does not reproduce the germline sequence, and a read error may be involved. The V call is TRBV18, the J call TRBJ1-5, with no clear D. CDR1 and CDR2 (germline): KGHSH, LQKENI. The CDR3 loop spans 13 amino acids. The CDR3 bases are TGTGCCAGCTCACCAAACAGCAATCAGCCCCAGAATTTT. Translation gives CASSPNSNQPQNF.

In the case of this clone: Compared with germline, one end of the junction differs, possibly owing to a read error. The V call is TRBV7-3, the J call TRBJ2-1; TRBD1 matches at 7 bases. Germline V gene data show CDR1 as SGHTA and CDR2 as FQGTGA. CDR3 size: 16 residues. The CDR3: CASSLAQGGSYNEQLF. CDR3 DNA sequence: TGTGCCAGCAGCTTAGCACAAGGGGGCTCCTACAATGAGCAGCTCTTC.

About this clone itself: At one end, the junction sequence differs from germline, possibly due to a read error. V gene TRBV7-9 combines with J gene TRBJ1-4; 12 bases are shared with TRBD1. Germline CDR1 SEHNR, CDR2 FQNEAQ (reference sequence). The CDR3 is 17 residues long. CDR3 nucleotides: TGTTCCAGCAGCTCTGGGACAGGGGGCGCAACTAATGAAAAACTGTTTTTT. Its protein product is CSSSSGTGGATNEKLFF.

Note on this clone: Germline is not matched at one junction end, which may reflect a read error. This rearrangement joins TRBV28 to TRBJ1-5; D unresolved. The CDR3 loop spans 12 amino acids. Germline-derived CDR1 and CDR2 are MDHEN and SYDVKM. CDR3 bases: TGTGCCAGTCGAGGCAACAATCAGCCCCAGAATTTT. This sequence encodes CASRGNNQPQNF.

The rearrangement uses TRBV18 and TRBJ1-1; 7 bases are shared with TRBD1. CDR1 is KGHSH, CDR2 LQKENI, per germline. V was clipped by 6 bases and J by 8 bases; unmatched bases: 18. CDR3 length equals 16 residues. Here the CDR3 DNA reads TGTGCCAGCTCCCGCGACAGGGACCGCCGGCTGTCAGAAGCTTTCTTT. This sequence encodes CASSRDRDRRLSEAFF.

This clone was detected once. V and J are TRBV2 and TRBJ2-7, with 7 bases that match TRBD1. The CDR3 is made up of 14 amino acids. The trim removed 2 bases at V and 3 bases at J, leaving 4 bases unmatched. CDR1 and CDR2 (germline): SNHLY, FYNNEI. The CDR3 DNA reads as TGTGCCAGCAGTGAATCCCCAGGGGGCTACGAGCAGTACTTC. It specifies CASSESPGGYEQYF.

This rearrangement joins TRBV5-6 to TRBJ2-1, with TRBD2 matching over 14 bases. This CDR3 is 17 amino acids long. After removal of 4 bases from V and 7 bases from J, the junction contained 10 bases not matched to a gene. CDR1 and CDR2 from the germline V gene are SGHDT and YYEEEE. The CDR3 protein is CASSPQPGTSGGNEQFF. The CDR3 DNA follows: TGTGCCAGCAGCCCCCAACCCGGGACTAGCGGGGGTAATGAGCAGTTCTTC.

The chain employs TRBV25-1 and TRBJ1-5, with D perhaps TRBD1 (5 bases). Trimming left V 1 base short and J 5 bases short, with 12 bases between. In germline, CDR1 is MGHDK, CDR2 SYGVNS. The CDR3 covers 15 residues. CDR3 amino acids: CASSEWGGADQPQHF. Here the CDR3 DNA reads TGTGCCAGCAGTGAATGGGGAGGGGCGGATCAGCCCCAGCATTTT.

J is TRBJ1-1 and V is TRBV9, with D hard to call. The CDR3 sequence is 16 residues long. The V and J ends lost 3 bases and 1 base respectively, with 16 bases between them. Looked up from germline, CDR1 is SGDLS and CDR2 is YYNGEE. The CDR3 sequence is CASSEPRTGENTEAFF. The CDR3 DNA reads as TGTGCCAGCAGCGAGCCCAGGACGGGAGAGAACACTGAAGCTTTCTTT.

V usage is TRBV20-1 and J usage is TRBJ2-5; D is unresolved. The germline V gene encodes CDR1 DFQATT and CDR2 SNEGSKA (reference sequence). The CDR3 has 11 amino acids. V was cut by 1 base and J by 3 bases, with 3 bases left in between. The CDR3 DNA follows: TGCAGTGCTAGAGCGGAAGAGACCCAGTACTTC. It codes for CSARAEETQYF.

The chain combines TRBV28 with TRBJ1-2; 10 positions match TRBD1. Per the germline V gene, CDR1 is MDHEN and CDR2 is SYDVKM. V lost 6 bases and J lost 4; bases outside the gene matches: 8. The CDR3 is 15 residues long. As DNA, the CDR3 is TGTGCCAGCAGCCTCGGACAGGGGGAGACCTATGGCTACACCTTC. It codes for CASSLGQGETYGYTF.

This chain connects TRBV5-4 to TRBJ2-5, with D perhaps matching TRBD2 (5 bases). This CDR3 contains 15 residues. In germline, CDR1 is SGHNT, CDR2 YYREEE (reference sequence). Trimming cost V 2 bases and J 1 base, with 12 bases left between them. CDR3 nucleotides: TGTGCCAGCAGCTTCACGGTAGGACTCCAAGAGACCCAGTACTTC. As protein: CASSFTVGLQETQYF. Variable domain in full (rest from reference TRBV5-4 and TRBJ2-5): ETGVTQSPTHLIKTRGQQVTLRCSSQSGHNTVSWYQQALGQGPQFIFQYYREEENGRGNFPPRFSGLQFPNYSSELNVNALELDDSALYLCASSFTVGLQETQYFGPGTRLLVL.

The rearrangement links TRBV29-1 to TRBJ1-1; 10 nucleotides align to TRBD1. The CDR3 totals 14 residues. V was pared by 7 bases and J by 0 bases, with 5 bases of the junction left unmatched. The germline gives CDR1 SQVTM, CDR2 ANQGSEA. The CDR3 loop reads CSARQGAMNTEAFF. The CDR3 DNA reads TGCAGCGCCAGACAGGGGGCAATGAACACTGAAGCTTTCTTT.

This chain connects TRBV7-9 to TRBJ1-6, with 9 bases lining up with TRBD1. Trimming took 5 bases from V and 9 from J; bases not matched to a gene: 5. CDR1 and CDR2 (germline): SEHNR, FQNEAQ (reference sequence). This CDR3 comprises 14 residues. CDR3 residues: CASSQGQGSSPLHF. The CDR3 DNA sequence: TGTGCCAGCAGCCAGGGACAGGGTAGTTCACCCCTCCACTTT.

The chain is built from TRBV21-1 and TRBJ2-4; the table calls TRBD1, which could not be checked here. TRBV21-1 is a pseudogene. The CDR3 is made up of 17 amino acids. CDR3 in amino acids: CASSRSDRGLAKNIQYF. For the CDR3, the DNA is TGTGCCAGCAGCAGATCGGACAGGGGACTAGCCAAAAACATTCAGTACTTC.

The CDR3 loop is CASSPWGGASNQPQHF. In DNA form, the CDR3 reads TGTGCCAGTAGCCCCTGGGGGGGAGCAAGCAATCAGCCCCAGCATTTT. The genes are TRBV19 and TRBJ1-5; tentative D call: TRBD1 (5 bases). Germline V CDR1 and CDR2: LNHDA, SQIVND (reference sequence). V was clipped by 6 bases and J by 1 base, with 16 bases between them. The CDR3 is made up of 16 amino acids.

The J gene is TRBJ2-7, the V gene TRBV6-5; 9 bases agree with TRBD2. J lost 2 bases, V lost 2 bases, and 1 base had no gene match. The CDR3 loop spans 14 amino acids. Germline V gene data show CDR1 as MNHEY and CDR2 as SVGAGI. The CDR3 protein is CASSYRGGAYEQYF. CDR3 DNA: TGTGCCAGCAGTTACCGCGGGGGGGCCTACGAGCAGTACTTC.

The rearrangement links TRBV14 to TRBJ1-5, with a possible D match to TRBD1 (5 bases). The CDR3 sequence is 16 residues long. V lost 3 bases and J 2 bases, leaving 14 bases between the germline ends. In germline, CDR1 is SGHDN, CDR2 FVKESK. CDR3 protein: CASSQQGPPGNQPQHF. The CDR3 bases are TGTGCCAGCAGCCAGCAGGGTCCCCCCGGCAATCAGCCCCAGCATTTT.

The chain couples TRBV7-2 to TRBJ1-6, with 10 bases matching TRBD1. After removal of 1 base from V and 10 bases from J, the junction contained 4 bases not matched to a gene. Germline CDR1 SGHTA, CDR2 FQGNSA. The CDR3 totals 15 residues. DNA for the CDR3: TGTGCCAGCAGCTTAGATGACAGGGGGCAATCACCCCTCCACTTT. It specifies CASSLDDRGQSPLHF.

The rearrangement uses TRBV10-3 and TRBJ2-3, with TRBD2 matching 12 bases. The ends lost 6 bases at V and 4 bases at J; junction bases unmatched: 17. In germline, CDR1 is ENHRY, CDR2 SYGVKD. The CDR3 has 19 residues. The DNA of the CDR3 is TGTGCCATCAGGGGGCTAGCGGGGGGGCTTCGAGAATCTGCAGATACGCAGTATTTT. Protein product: CAIRGLAGGLRESADTQYF.

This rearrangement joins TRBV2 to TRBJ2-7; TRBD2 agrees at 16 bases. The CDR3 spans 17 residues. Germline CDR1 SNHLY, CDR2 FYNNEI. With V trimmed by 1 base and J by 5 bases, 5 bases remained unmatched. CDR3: CASSEEEGLAGGDEQYF. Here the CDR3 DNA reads TGTGCCAGCAGTGAAGAGGAGGGACTAGCGGGGGGGGACGAGCAGTACTTC.